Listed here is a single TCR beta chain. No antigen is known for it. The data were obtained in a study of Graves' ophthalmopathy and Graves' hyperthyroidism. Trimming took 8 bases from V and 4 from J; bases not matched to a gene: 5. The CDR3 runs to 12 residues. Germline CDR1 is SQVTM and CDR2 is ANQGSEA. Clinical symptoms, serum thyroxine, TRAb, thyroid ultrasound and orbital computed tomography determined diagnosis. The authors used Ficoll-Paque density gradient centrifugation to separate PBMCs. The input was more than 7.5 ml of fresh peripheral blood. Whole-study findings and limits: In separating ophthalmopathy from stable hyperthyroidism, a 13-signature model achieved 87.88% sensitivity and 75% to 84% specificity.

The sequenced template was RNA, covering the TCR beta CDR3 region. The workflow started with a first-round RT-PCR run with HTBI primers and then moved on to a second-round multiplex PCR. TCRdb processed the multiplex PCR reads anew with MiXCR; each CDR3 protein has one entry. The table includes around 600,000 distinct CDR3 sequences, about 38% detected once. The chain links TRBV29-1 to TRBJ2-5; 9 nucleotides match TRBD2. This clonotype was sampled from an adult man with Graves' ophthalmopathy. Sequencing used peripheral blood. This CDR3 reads CSTAGGAETQYF. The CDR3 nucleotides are TGCAGCACCGCGGGGGGGGCAGAGACCCAGTACTTC.